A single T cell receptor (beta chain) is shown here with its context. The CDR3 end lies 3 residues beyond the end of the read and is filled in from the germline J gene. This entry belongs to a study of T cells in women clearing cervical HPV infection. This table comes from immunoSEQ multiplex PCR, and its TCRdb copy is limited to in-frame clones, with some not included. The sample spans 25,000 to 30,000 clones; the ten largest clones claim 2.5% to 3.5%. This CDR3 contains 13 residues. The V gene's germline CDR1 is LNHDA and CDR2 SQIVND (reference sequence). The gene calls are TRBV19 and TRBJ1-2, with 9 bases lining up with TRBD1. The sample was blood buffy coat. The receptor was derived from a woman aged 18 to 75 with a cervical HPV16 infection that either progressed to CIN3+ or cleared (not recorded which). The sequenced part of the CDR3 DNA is TGTGCCACAAGGGGACAGGGAAAGGGCGAC. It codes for CATRGQGKGD. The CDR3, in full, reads CATRGQGKGDYTF.